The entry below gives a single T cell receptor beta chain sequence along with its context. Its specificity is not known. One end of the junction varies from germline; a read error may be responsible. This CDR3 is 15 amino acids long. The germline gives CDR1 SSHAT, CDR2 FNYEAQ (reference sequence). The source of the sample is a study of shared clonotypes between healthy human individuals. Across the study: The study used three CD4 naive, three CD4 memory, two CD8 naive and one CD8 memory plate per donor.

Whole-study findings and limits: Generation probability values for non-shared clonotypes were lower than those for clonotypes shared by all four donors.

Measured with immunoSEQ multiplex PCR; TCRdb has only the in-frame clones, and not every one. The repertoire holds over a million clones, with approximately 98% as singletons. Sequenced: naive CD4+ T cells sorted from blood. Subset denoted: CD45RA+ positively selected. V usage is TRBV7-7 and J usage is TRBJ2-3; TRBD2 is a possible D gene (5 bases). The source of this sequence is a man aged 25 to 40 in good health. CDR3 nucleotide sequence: TGTGCTAGCAGCCCAGACCCTAGCTCCACAGATACGCAGTATTTT. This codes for CASSPDPSSTDTQYF.